Described below is a single T cell receptor (beta chain) sequence and its context. This specimen belongs to a study of blood T cell repertoires in COVID-19. Across the whole study: Some COVID-19 samples were acute and others convalescent; all came from the United States, Italy and Spain. In each case, the material was cDNA or gDNA derived from T cells, B-cell-depleted T cells, or PBMCs.

With V trimmed by 6 bases and J by 8 bases, 1 base remained unmatched. Germline V gene sequence: CDR1 LNHDA, CDR2 SQIVND (reference sequence). The CDR3 is 12 residues long. Per the original data handling: Amplified reference gene primers provided the basis for estimating nucleated cell counts. Data came from immunoSEQ multiplex PCR; TCRdb stores just in-frame clones and leaves some out. Clonal size and the V and J genes are those of that table, whereas D and trimming came from the DNA. This sample has roughly 230,000 clones, with about 83% found just once. The source material was peripheral blood. The sequence was obtained from a man aged 35 to 55 with active or convalescent COVID-19. This chain links TRBV19 with TRBJ2-2; 9 bases line up with TRBD2. The CDR3 DNA is TGTGCCAGTAGGGGACTAGCTGGGGAGCTGTTTTTT. Amino acids: CASRGLAGELFF.